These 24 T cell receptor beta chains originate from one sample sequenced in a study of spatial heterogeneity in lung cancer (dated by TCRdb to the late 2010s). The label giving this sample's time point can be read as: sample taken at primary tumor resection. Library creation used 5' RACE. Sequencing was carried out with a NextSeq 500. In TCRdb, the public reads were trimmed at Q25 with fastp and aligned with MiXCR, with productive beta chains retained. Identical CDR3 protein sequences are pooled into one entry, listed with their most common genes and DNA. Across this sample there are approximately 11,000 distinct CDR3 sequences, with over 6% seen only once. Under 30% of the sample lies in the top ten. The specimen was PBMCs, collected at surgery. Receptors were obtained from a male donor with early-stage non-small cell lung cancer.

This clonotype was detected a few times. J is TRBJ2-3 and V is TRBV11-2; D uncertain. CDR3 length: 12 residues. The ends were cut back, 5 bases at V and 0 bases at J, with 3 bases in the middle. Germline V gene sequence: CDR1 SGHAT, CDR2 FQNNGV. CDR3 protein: CASSISTDTQYF. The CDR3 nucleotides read TGTGCCAGCAGCATTAGCACAGATACGCAGTATTTT.

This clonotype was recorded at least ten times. The CDR3 here is CSEGLGYTF. The DNA for the CDR3 is TGCAGCGAGGGGTTGGGCTACACCTTC. V is TRBV29-1 and J is TRBJ1-2; D may be TRBD1 (5 bases). Germline lookup yields CDR1 SQVTM and CDR2 ANQGSEA. Trimming removed 7 bases at V and 8 bases at J, with 8 bases between. The CDR3 totals 9 residues.

The CDR3 coding sequence is TGCGCCAGCAGCTTGGCCCCAGGGGGCACTGAAGCTTTCTTT. Residues: CASSLAPGGTEAFF. The chain recombines TRBV5-1 with TRBJ1-1; 7 nucleotides agree with TRBD1. V shed 0 bases, J shed 4 bases, and the junction held 3 bases outside the gene matches. Germline assignment: CDR1 SGHRS and CDR2 YFSETQ. This CDR3 has 14 residues.

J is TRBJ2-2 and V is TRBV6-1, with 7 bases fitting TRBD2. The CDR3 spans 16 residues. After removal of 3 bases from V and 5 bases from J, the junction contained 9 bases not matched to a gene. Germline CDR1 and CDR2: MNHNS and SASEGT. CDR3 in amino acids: CASSDVASGKTGELFF. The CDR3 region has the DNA TGTGCCAGCAGTGACGTAGCGAGCGGGAAGACCGGGGAGCTGTTTTTT.

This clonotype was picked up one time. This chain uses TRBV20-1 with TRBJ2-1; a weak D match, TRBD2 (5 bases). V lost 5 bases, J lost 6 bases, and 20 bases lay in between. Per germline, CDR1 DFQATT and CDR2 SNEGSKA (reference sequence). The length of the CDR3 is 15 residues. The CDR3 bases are TGCAGTGCTCCCAATGTAGCGACACAGCGCAATGAGCAGTTCTTC. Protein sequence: CSAPNVATQRNEQFF.

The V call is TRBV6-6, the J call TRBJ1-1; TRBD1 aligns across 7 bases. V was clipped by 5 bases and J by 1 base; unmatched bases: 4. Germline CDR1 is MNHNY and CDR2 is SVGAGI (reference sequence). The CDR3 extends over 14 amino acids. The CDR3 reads CASSDRQGNTEAFF. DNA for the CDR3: TGTGCCAGCAGTGATAGACAGGGGAACACTGAAGCTTTCTTT.

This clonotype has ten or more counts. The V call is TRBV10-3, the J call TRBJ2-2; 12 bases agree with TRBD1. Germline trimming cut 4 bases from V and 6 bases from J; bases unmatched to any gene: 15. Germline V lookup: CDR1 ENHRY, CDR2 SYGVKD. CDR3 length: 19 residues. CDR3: CAISAFLPLGQGAAGELFF. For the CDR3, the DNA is TGTGCCATCAGTGCTTTCCTGCCGCTGGGACAGGGGGCGGCCGGGGAGCTGTTTTTT.

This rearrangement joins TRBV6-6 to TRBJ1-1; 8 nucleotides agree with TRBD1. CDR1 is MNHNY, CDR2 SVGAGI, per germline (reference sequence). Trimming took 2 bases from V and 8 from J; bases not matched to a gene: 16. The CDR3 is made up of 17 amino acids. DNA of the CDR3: TGTGCCAGCAGTTACGTTCCTGCCCGGGACAGGAAAGAGGAAGCTTTCTTT. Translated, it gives CASSYVPARDRKEEAFF.

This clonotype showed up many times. The CDR3 sequence: CASSSSGAGTGELFF. CDR3 coding DNA: TGTGCCAGCAGCTCCAGCGGGGCGGGCACCGGGGAGCTGTTTTTT. V usage is TRBV11-2 and J usage is TRBJ2-2, with 7 bases matching TRBD2. This CDR3 is 15 amino acids long. J gave up 4 bases and V 4 bases, and 6 bases lay outside the gene matches. CDR1 and CDR2 from the germline V gene are SGHAT and FQNNGV.

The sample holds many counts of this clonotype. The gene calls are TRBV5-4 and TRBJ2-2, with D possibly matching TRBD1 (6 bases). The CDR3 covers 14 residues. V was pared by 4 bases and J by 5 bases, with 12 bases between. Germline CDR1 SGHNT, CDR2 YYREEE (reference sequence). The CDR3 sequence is CASSQLQGTGELFF. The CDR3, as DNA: TGTGCCAGCAGCCAACTACAGGGTACCGGGGAGCTGTTTTTT. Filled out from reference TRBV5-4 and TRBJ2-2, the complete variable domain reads ETGVTQSPTHLIKTRGQQVTLRCSSQSGHNTVSWYQQALGQGPQFIFQYYREEENGRGNFPPRFSGLQFPNYSSELNVNALELDDSALYLCASSQLQGTGELFFGEGSRLTVL.

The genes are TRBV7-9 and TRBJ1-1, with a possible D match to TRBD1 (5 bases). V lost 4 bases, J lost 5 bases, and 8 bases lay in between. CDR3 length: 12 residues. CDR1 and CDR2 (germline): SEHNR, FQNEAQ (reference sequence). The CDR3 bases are TGTGCCAGCAGCTGGGGGGGTACTGAAGCTTTCTTT. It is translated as CASSWGGTEAFF.

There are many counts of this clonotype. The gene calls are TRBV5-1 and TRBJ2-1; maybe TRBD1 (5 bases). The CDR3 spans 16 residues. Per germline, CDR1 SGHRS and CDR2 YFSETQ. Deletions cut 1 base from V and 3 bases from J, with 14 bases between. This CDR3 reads CASSLIGAWNYNEQFF. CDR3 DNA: TGCGCCAGCAGCTTGATTGGGGCCTGGAACTACAATGAGCAGTTCTTC.

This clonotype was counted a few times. The DNA for the CDR3 is TGTGCCACCGGGACGGCCTACGAGCAGTACTTC. Protein product: CATGTAYEQYF. The rearrangement links TRBV10-3 to TRBJ2-7, with D perhaps TRBD1 or TRBD2 (5 bases each). Looked up from germline, CDR1 is ENHRY and CDR2 is SYGVKD. CDR3 size: 11 residues. V gave up 10 bases and J gave up 2 bases, with 9 bases separating them.

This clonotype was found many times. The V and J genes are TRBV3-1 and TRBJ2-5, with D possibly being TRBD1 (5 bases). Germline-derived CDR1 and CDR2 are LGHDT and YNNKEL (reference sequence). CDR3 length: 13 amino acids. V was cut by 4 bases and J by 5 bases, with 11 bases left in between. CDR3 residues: CASSPSGAETQYF. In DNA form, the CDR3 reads TGTGCCAGCAGCCCGAGTGGGGCTGAGACCCAGTACTTC.

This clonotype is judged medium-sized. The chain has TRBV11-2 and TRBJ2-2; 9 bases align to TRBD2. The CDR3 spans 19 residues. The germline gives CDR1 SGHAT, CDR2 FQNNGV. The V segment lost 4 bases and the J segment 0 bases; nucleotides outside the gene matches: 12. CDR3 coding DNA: TGTGCCAGCAGCTCGTATTGGACTAGCGAAAAAGCGAACACCGGGGAGCTGTTTTTT. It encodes CASSSYWTSEKANTGELFF.

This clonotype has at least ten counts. CDR3 DNA: TGTGCCAGCTCACCGGGAGGGGGGGCCTATGAGCAGTTCTTC. Protein sequence: CASSPGGGAYEQFF. The chain is built from TRBV18 and TRBJ2-1; D is possibly TRBD2 (7 bases). The CDR3 loop spans 14 amino acids. Germline V gives CDR1 KGHSH, CDR2 LQKENI. Trimming took 3 bases from V and 8 from J, leaving 14 bases between them.

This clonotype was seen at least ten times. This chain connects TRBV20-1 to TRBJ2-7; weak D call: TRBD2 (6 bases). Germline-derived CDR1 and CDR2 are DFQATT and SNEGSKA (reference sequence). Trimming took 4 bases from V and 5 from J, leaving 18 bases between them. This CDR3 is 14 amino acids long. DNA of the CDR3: TGCAGTGCTACTTTGGAGGGGTTCATGAACGAGCAGTACTTC. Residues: CSATLEGFMNEQYF.

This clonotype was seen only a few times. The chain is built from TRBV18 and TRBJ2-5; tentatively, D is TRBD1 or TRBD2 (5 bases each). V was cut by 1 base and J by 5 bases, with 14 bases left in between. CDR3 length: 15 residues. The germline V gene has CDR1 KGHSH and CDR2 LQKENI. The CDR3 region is CASSPLPTGPETQYF. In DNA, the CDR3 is TGTGCCAGCTCACCACTACCGACGGGGCCTGAGACCCAGTACTTC.

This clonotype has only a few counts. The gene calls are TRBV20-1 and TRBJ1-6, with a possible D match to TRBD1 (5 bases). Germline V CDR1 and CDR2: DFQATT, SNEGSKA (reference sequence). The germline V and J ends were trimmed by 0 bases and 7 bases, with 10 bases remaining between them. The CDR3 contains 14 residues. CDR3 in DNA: TGCAGTGCTAGAGAGGGGCGCGAGAATTCACCCCTCCACTTT. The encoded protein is CSAREGRENSPLHF.

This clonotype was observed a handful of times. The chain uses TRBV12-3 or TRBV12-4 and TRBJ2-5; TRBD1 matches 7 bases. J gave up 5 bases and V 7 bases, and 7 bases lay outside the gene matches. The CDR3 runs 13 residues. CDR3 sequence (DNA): TGTGCCAGCAAAGTAGGGGGCGCGGAGACCCAGTACTTC. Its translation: CASKVGGAETQYF.

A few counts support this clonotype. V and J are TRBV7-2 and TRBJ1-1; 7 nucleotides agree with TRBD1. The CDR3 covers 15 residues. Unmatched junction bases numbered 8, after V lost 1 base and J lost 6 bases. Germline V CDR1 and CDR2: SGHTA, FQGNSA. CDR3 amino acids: CASSLGDREWAEAFF. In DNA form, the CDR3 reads TGTGCCAGCAGCTTAGGTGACAGGGAATGGGCTGAAGCTTTCTTT.

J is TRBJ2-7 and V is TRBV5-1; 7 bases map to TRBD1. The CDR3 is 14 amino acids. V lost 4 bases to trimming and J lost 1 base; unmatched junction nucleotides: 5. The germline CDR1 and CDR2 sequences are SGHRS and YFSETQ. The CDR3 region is CASSLIQGSYEQYF. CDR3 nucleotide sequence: TGCGCCAGCAGCCTTATACAGGGGTCCTACGAGCAGTACTTC.

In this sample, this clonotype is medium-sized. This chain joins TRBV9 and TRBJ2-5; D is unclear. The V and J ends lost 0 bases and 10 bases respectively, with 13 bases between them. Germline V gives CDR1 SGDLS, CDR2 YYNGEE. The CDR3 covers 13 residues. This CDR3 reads CASSVGGASGQYF. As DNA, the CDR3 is TGTGCCAGCAGCGTAGGCGGAGCTTCAGGCCAGTACTTC.

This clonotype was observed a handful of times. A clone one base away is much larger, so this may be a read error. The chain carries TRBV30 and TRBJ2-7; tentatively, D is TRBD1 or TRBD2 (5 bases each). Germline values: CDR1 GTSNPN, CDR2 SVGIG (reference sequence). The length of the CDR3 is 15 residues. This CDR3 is CARSVSGTLSYEQYF. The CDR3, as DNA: TGTGCCCGGAGTGTAAGTGGGACGCTAAGCTACGAGCAGTACTTC.